This T cell receptor (beta chain) emerged from a study of blood T cells in healthy people across ages. Study results and limitations: Correlation between TCR beta diversity and naive T cell percentage was strong. The study found more naive CD4+ cells and higher diversity in long-lived than aged donors.

Per-sample yields of isolated PBMCs were at least 6 million. This CDR3 region has 14 residues. Per the germline V gene, CDR1 is MNHEY and CDR2 is SVGEGT. J was trimmed by 6 bases and V by 11 bases; bases with no gene match: 11. The authors ran a second PCR of about 6 to 11 cycles using a sample-barcoded 5' primer and a J-beta primer mix. The template-switch adaptor was a 5' adaptor with 12 random nucleotides. It tagged each cDNA molecule. In TCRdb, the 5' RACE reads were re-called with MiXCR into one record per CDR3 protein. The table records about 1.1 million distinct CDR3 sequences, under 40% of them present only once. This clonotype came up a few times. Its antigen is not known.

The sequence derives from a man younger than 30 in good health. The sample consisted of blood. The chain links TRBV6-2 or TRBV6-3 to TRBJ2-5; 11 bases are shared with TRBD1. The CDR3 sequence: CASGRDRGMKTQYF. In nucleotides, the CDR3 is TGTGCCTCAGGAAGGGACAGGGGGATGAAGACCCAGTACTTC.